These 5 T cell receptor beta chains share one sample of origin, sequenced in a study of early T cells in non-severe SARS-CoV-2 infection. TCRdb re-called the 5' RACE reads with MiXCR, one entry per CDR3 protein. This table has 30,000 or so distinct CDR3 sequences, about 7% appearing once. Sequencing used whole blood. These receptors were taken from an adult who was a healthcare worker with PCR-confirmed SARS-CoV-2 infection or an uninfected control (not recorded which).

This clonotype was recorded many times. The V gene is TRBV7-9, the J gene TRBJ2-5; D ambiguous. The CDR3 contains 11 residues. Germline V gene data show CDR1 as SEHNR and CDR2 as FQNEAQ (reference sequence). The V end lost 4 bases, the J end lost 7 bases, and 7 bases lay between the germline ends. This CDR3 reads CASSSSGTQYF. CDR3 DNA sequence: TGTGCCAGCAGCTCATCCGGGACCCAGTACTTC.

This chain links TRBV4-1 with TRBJ1-5; D is possibly TRBD1 (5 bases). Germline CDR1 reads MGHRA; CDR2 reads YSYEKL. The CDR3 spans 18 residues. V shed 4 bases and J shed 4 bases, with 23 bases lying between them. In DNA form, the CDR3 reads TGCGCCAGCAGCCTCGCGGCGTATCGGGGGACGATGAATCAGCCCCAGCATTTT. Protein: CASSLAAYRGTMNQPQHF.

The CDR3: CSVNPGEDTQYF. CDR3 DNA: TGCAGCGTAAACCCAGGGGAAGATACGCAGTATTTT. The chain couples TRBV29-1 to TRBJ2-3; TRBD1 is a possible D gene (6 bases). The CDR3 sequence is 12 residues long. CDR1 is SQVTM, CDR2 ANQGSEA, per germline. V was trimmed by 6 bases and J by 5 bases, leaving 12 bases between them.

The gene calls are TRBV7-6 and TRBJ2-1, with unresolved D. The CDR3 is made up of 16 amino acids. Per germline, CDR1 SGHVS and CDR2 FNYEAQ. Trimming pared 1 base from V and 1 base from J, leaving 11 bases between. This CDR3 is CASSLVNVGSYNEQFF. DNA of the CDR3: TGTGCCAGCAGCTTAGTTAACGTTGGATCCTACAATGAGCAGTTCTTC.

This clonotype was picked up many times. V gene TRBV10-2 combines with J gene TRBJ1-1; 10 bases line up with TRBD1. J lost 2 bases, V lost 5 bases, and 5 bases had no gene match. The CDR3 runs to 15 residues. CDR1 is WSHSY and CDR2 is SAAADI in the germline V gene. CDR3 protein: CASSSGQGVNTEAFF. The CDR3 nucleotides read TGCGCCAGCAGTTCCGGACAGGGGGTAAACACTGAAGCTTTCTTT.